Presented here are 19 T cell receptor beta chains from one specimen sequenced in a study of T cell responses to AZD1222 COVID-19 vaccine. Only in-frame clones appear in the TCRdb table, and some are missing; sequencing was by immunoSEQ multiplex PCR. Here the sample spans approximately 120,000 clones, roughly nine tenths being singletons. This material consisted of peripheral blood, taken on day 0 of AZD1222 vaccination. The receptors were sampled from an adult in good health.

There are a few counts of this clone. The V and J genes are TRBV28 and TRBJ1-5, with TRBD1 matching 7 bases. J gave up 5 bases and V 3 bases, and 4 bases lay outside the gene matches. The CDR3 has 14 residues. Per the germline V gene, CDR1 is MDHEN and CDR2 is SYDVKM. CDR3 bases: TGTGCCAGCAGTTTGGGACAGCGACATCAGCCCCAGCATTTT. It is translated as CASSLGQRHQPQHF.

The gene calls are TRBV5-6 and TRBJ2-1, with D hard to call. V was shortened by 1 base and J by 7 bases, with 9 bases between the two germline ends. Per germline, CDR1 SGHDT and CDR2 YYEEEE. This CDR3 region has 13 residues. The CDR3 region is CASSLLGGNEQFF. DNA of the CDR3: TGTGCCAGCAGCTTGTTAGGTGGAAATGAGCAGTTCTTC.

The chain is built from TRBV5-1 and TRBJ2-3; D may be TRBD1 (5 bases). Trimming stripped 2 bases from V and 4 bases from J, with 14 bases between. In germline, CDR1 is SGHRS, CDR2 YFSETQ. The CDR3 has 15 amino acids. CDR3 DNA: TGCGCCAGCAGCTTAGATATAGGGGTTGCAGATACGCAGTATTTT. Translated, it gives CASSLDIGVADTQYF.

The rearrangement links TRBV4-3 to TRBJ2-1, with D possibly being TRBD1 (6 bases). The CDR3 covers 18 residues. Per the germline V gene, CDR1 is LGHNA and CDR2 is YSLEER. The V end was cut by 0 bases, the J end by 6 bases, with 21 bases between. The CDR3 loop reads CASSQDLRGTTGSNEQFF. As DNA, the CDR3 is TGCGCCAGCAGCCAAGATTTAAGGGGAACGACAGGTAGCAATGAGCAGTTCTTC.

CDR3 sequence: CASSIEMAQNQPQHF. For the CDR3, the DNA is TGTGCCAGTAGTATAGAAATGGCACAGAATCAGCCCCAGCATTTT. The chain employs TRBV19 and TRBJ1-5; unclear D gene. The CDR3 contains 15 residues. The germline CDR1 and CDR2 sequences are LNHDA and SQIVND (reference sequence). Trimming removed 0 bases at V and 4 bases at J, with 10 bases between.

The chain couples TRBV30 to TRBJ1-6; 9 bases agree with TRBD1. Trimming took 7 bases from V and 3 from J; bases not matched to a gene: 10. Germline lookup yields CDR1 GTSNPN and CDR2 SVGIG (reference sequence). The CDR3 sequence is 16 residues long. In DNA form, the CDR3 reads TGTGCCTATGCCGGGACAGGGTCCTTCTATAATTCACCCCTCCACTTT. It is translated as CAYAGTGSFYNSPLHF.

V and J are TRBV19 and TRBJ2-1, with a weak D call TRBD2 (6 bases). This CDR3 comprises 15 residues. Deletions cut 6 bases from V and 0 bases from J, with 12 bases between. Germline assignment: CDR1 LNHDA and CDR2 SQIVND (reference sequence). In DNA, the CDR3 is TGTGCCAGTAGGGGCGGGGTGAGCTCCTACAATGAGCAGTTCTTC. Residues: CASRGGVSSYNEQFF.

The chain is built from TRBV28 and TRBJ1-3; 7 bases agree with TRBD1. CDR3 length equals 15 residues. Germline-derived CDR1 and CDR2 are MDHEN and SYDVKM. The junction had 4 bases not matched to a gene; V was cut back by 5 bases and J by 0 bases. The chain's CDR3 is CASSKQGSSGNTIYF. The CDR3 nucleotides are TGTGCCAGCAGTAAACAGGGGAGCTCTGGAAACACCATATATTTT.

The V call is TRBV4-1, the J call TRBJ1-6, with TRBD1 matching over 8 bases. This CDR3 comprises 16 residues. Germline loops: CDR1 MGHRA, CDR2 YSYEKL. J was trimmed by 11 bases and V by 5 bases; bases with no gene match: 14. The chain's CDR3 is CASSAEQGGFMTPLHF. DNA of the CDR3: TGCGCCAGCAGCGCCGAACAGGGGGGATTCATGACACCCCTCCACTTT.

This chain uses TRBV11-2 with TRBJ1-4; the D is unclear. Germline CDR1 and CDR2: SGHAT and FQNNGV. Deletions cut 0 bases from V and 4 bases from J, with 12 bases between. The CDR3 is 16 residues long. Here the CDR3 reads CASSLESGYGNEKLFF. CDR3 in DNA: TGTGCCAGCAGCTTAGAATCGGGGTACGGTAATGAAAAACTGTTTTTT.

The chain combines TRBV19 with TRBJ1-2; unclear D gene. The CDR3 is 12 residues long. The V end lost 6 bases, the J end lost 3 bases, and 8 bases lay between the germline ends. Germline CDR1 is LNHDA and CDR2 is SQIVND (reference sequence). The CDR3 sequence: CASRQRYYGYTF. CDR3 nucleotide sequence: TGTGCCAGTAGACAGCGTTACTATGGCTACACCTTC.

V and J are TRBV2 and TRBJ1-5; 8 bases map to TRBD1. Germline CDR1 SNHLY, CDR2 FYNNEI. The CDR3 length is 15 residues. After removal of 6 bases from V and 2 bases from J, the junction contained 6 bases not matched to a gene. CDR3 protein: CASRGQGGGNQPQHF. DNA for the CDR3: TGTGCCAGCAGAGGACAGGGAGGGGGCAATCAGCCCCAGCATTTT.

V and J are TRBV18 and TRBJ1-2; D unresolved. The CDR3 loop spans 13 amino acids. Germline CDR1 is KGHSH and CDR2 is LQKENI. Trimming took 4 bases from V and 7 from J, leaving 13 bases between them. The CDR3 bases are TGTGCCAGCTCACTTGGGGTGATCAGTGGCTACACCTTC. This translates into CASSLGVISGYTF.

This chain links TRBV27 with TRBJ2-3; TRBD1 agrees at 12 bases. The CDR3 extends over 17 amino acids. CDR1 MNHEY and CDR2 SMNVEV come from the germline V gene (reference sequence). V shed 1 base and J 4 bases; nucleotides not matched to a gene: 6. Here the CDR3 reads CASSLYGTGGRADTQYF. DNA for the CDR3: TGTGCCAGCAGTTTATACGGGACAGGGGGCAGGGCAGATACGCAGTATTTT.

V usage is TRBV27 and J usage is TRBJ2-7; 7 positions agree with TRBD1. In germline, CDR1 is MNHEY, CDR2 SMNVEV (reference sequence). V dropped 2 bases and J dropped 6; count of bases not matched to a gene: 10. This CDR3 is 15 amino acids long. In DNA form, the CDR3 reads TGTGCCAGCAGTTTAAGCAGGACAGGCCGCGCCGAGCAGTACTTC. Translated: CASSLSRTGRAEQYF.

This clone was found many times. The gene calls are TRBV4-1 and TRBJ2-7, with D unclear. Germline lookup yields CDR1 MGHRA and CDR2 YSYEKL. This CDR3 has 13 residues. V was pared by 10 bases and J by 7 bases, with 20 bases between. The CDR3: CATTRLSLREQYF. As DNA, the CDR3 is TGCGCCACCACAAGGTTGAGCCTTAGGGAGCAGTACTTC.

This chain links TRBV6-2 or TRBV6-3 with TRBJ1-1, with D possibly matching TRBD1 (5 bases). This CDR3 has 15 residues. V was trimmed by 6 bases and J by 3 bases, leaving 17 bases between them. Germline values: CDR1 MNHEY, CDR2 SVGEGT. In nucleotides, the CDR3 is TGTGCCAGCAGCCGGCGGGGGGAGGTTCACACTGAAGCTTTCTTT. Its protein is CASSRRGEVHTEAFF.

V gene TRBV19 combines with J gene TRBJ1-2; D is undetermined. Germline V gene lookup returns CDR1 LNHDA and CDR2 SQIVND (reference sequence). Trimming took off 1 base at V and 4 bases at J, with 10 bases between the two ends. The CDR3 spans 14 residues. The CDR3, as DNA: TGTGCCAGTAGTATAGGGGGTGACTTCTATGGCTACACCTTC. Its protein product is CASSIGGDFYGYTF.

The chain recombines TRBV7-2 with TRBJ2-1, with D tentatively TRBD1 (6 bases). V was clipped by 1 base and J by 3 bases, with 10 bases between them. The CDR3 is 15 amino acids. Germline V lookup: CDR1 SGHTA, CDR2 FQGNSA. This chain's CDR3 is CASSLVGQIYNEQFF. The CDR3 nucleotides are TGTGCCAGCAGCTTAGTTGGACAGATCTACAATGAGCAGTTCTTC.